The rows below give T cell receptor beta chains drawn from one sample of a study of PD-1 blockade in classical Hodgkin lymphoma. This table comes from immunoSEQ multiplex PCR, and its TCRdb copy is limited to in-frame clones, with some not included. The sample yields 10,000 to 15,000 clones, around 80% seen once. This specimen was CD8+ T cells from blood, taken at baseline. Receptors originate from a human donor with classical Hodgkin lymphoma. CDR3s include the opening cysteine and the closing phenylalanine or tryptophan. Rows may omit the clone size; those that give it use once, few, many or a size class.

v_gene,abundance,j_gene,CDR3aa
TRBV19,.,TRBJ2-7,CASNGALSDEQYF
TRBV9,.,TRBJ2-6,CASSVNRGNSGANVLTF
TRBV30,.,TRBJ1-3,CAWSDSGNTIYF
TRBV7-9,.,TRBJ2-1,CASKGNHNEQFF
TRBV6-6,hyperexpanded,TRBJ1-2,CASSPQPVEGYGYTF
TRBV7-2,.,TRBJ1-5,CASSLATGDSQPQHF
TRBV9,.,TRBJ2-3,CASSRGTDTQYF
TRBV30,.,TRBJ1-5,CASGDQPQHF
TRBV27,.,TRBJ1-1,CASNTGGAEAFF
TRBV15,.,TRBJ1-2,CATSRTNRVGGYTF
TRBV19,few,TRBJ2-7,CASSIGTGSPYEQYF
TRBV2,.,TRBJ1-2,CASSTTGTSGYGYTF
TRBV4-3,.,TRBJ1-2,CASSQDLKVPANYGYTF
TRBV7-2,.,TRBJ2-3,CASSLRGGATDTQYF
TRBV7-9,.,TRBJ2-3,CASSLQGGGTDTQYF
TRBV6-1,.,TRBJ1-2,CASSERGVTYLEPNGYTF
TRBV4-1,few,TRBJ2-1,CASSSGVYNEQFF
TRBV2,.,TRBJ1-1,CASRAGSAEAFF
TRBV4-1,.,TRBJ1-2,CASSQSTGTGANYGYTF
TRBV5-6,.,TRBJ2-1,CASSLYLRGAYNEQFF
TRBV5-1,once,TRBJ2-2,CASSHSTGTTNTGELFF
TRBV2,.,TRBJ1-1,CASSEFLTEAFF
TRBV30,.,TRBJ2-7,CAWSVGGGEQYF
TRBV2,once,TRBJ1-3,CASSEGTGNTIYF
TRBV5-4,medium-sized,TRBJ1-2,CASSAGQYGYTF
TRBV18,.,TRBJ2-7,CASSPTGPYEQYF
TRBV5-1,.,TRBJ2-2,CASSLEQVDTGELFF
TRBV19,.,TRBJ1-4,CASSSTGGDEKLFF
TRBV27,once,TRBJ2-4,CASSLSYTSYTKNIQYF
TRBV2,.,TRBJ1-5,CASSDGGPQPQHF
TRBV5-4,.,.,CASSFRGGSYEQYF
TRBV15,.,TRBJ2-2,CATSGGGASNTGELFF
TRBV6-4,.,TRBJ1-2,CANRDRHNYGYTF
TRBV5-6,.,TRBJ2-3,CASSFLAGISTDTQYF
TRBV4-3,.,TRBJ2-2,CASSQEGLAYTGELFF
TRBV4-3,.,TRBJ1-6,CASSQDRGSRLVNSPLHF
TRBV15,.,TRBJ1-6,CATSGRQGHNSPLHF
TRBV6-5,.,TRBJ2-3,CASSYSNGGITDTQYF
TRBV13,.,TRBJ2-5,CASSPSGAGGETQYF
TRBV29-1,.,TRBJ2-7,CSVWPGSTEQYF
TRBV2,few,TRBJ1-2,CASSEEGRTYGYTF
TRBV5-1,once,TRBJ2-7,CASSLTGTQQYF
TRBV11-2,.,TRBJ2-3,CASRRLAGGRGTDTQYF
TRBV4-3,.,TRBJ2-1,CASSQDRGIHGEQFF
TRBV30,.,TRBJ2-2,CAWRQEAGELFF
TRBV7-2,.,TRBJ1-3,CASSLYEGNTIYF
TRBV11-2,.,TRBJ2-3,CASSFGGGTDTQYF
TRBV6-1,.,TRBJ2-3,CAVSEEGRGGDTQYF
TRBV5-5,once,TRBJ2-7,CASSSRADWDEQYF
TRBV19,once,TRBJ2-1,CASQGSYNEQFF
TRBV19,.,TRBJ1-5,CASSRTGVQNQPQHF
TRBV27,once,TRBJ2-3,CASKWGADTQYF
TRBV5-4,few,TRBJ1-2,CASSFSTTGPGYTF
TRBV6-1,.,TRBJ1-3,CASSEGTGLGNTIYF
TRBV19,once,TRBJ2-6,CASSIIYGQPGGANVLTF
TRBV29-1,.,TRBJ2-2,CSVLAGTNTGELFF
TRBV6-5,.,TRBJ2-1,CASSESVGNEQFF
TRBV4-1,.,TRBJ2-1,CASSQPPVRGGRDEQFF
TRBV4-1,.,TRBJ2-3,CASSQEGTGYTDTQYF
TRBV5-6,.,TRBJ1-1,CASSLADTEAFF